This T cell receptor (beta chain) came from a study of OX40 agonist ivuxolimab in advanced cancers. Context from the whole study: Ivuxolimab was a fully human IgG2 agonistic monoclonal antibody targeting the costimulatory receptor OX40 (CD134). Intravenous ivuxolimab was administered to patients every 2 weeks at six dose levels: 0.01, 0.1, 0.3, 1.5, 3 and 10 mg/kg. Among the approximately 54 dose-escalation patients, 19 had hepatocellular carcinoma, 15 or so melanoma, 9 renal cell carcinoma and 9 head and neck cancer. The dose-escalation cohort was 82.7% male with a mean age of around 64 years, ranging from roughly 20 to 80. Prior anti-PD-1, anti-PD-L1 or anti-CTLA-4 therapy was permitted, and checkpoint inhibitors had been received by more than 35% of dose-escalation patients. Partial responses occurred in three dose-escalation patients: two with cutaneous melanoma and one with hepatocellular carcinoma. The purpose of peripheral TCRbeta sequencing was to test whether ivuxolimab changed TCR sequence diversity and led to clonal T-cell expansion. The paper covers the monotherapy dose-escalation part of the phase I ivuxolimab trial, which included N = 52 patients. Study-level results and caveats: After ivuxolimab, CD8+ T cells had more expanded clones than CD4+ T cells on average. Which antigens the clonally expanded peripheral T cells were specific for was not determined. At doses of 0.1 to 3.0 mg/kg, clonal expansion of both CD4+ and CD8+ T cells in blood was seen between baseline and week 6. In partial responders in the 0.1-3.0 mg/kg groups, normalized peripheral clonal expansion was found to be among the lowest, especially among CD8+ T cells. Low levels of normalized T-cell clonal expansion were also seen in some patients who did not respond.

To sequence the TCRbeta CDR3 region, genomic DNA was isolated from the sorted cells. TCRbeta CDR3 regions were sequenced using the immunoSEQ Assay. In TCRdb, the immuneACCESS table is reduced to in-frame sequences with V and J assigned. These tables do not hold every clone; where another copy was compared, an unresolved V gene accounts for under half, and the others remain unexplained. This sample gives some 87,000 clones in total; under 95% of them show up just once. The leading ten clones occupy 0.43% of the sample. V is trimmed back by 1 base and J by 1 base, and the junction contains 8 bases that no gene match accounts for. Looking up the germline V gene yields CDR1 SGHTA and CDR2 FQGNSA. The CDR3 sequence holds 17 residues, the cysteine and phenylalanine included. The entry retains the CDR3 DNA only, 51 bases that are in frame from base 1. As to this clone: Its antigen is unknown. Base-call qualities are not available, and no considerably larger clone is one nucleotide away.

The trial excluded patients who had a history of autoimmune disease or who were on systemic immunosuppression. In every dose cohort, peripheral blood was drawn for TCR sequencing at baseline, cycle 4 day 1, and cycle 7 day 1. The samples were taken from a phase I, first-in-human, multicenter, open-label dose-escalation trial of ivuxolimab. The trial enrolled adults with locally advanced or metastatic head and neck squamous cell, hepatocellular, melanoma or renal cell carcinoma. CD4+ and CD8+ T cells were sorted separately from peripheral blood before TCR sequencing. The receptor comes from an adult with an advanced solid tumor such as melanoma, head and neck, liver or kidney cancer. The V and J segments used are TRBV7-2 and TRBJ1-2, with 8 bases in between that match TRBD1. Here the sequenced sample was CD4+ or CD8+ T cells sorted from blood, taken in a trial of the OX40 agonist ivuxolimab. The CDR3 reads CASSLGRTGFFNYGYTF. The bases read TGTGCCAGCAGCTTAGGGCGGACAGGGTTTTTTAACTATGGCTACACCTTC.